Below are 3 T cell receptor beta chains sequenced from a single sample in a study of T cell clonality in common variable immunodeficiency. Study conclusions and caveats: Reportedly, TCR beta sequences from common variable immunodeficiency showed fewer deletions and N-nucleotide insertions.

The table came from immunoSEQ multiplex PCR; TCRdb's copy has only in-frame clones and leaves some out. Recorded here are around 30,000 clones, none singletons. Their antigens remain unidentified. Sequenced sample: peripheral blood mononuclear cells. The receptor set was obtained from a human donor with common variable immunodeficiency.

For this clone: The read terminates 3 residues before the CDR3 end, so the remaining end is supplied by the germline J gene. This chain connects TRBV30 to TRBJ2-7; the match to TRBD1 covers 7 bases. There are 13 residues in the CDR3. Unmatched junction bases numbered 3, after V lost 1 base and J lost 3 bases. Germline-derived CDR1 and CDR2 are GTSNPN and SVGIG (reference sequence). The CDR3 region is CAWSETGSYEQYF. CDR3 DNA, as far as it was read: TGTGCCTGGAGTGAGACAGGGAGCTACGAG. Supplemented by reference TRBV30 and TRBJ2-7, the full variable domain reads SQTIHQWPATLVQPVGSPLSLECTVEGTSNPNLYWYRQAAGRGLQLLFYSVGIGQISSEVPQNLSASRPQDRQFILSSKKLLLSDSGFYLCAWSETGSYEQYFGPGTRLTVT.

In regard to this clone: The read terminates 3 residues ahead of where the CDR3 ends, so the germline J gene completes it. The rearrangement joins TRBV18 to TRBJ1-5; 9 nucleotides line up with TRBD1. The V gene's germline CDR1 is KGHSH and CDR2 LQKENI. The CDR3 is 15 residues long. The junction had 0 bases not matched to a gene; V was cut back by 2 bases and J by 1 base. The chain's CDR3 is CASSPGTGSNQPQHF. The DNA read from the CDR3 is TGTGCCAGCTCACCAGGGACAGGGAGCAATCAGCCC. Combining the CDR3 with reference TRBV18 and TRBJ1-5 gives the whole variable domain NAGVMQNPRHLVRRRGQEARLRCSPMKGHSHVYWYRQLPEEGLKFMVYLQKENIIDESGMPKERFSAEFPKEGPSILRIQQVVRGDSAAYFCASSPGTGSNQPQHFGDGTRLSIL.

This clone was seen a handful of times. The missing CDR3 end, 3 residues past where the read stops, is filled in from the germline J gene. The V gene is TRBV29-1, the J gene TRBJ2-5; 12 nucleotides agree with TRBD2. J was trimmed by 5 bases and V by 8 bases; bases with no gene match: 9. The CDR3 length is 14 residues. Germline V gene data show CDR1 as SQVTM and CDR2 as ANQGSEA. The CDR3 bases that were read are TGCAGCCTCCGACTAGCGGGAGTCAGGGAGACC. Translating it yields CSLRLAGVRET. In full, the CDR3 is CSLRLAGVRETQYF. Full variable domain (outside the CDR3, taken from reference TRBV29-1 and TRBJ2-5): SAVISQKPSRDICQRGTSLTIQCQVDSQVTMMFWYRQQPGQSLTLIATANQGSEATYESGFVIDKFPISRPNLTFSTLTVSNMSPEDSSIYLCSLRLAGVRETQYFGPGTRLLVL.